One sample yielded the 13 T cell receptor beta chains listed below, sequenced in a study of T cell changes during pregnancy in multiple sclerosis. Sequenced by immunoSEQ multiplex PCR; TCRdb stores in-frame clones only, minus some. Here the sample spans approximately 85,000 clones, more than 85% being singletons. The sequencing used peripheral blood, collected in the first trimester of pregnancy. The receptors were gathered from a female donor with multiple sclerosis, enrolled in a pregnancy study.

This chain links TRBV4-3 with TRBJ2-3; D uncertain. Trimming stripped 1 base from V and 5 bases from J, with 10 bases between. This CDR3 has 14 residues. The germline V gene encodes CDR1 LGHNA and CDR2 YSLEER. CDR3 loop: CASSQVNSLDTQYF. The CDR3 DNA follows: TGCGCCAGCAGCCAAGTCAACTCCCTAGATACGCAGTATTTT.

This clone occurred once. The V call is TRBV7-2, the J call TRBJ2-3; TRBD2 matches 8 bases. CDR3 length equals 14 residues. Germline V CDR1 and CDR2: SGHTA, FQGNSA. Unmatched junction bases numbered 3, after V lost 3 bases and J lost 4 bases. As DNA, the CDR3 is TGTGCCAGCAGCTTGGTAGCGGGACCAGATACGCAGTATTTT. This sequence encodes CASSLVAGPDTQYF.

The genes are TRBV4-3 and TRBJ2-2; D remains unclear. The V gene lost 0 bases and the J gene lost 6 bases, with 11 bases spanning the gap. There are 15 residues in the CDR3. Germline loops: CDR1 LGHNA, CDR2 YSLEER. In DNA form, the CDR3 reads TGCGCCAGCAGCCAAGAACAGATTGCCGCCGGGGAGCTGTTTTTT. Translated, it gives CASSQEQIAAGELFF.

This clone was picked up a small number of times. The chain combines TRBV6-1 with TRBJ1-5; D perhaps matches TRBD1 (6 bases). Germline V gene sequence: CDR1 MNHNS, CDR2 SASEGT. The CDR3 is 18 amino acids. The ends were cut back, 4 bases at V and 0 bases at J, with 19 bases in the middle. The CDR3 sequence is CASSVDLIQGTSNQPQHF. The CDR3 bases are TGTGCCAGCAGTGTCGACTTAATACAGGGTACTAGCAATCAGCCCCAGCATTTT.

J is TRBJ2-3 and V is TRBV9; 8 bases agree with TRBD2. The CDR3 totals 19 residues. The V gene's germline CDR1 is SGDLS and CDR2 YYNGEE. V dropped 4 bases and J dropped 4; count of bases not matched to a gene: 20. CDR3 nucleotide sequence: TGTGCCAGCAGCCCCCACCTACGGGGTTCGGGGGGGTACGCAGATACGCAGTATTTT. It yields the protein CASSPHLRGSGGYADTQYF.

The V gene is TRBV11-2, the J gene TRBJ2-2, with D possibly matching TRBD1 (6 bases). V lost 5 bases, J lost 0 bases, and 13 bases lay in between. The CDR3 consists of 16 residues. Germline CDR1 and CDR2: SGHAT and FQNNGV. CDR3 in amino acids: CASSRGTLANTGELFF. The CDR3 coding sequence is TGTGCCAGCAGCCGTGGGACACTAGCGAACACCGGGGAGCTGTTTTTT.

The chain employs TRBV25-1 and TRBJ2-1, with TRBD1 matching over 9 bases. Germline loops: CDR1 MGHDK, CDR2 SYGVNS. After removal of 0 bases from V and 8 bases from J, the junction contained 8 bases not matched to a gene. This CDR3 contains 16 residues. DNA of the CDR3: TGTGCCAGCAGTGAATACCCGGCGGGACAGGGTTATGAGCAGTTCTTC. This gives the protein CASSEYPAGQGYEQFF.

J is TRBJ1-5 and V is TRBV6-1; a weak D match, TRBD1 (6 bases). Germline lookup yields CDR1 MNHNS and CDR2 SASEGT. V lost 0 bases and J 6 bases, leaving 21 bases between the germline ends. This CDR3 region has 18 residues. The DNA for the CDR3 is TGTGCCAGCAGTGAAGCTGGGAGGGGGGGCGTGGGGGGTCAGCCCCAGCATTTT. It translates to CASSEAGRGGVGGQPQHF.

This chain uses TRBV4-1 with TRBJ1-2; no firm D call. Per germline, CDR1 MGHRA and CDR2 YSYEKL. The CDR3 is 14 residues long. V was cut by 1 base and J by 8 bases, with 14 bases left in between. The CDR3 DNA sequence: TGCGCCAGCAGCCAAGTCACGCCCGGAGGAGGCTACACCTTC. Its protein is CASSQVTPGGGYTF.

The chain has TRBV21-1 and TRBJ1-6; TRBD1 is the table's D call and was not checked against the DNA. TRBV21-1 is assigned pseudogene status. The CDR3 sequence is 12 residues long. The DNA for the CDR3 is TGTGCCTGCTCAGGGTGCGATTCACCCCTCCACTTT. Translated, it gives CACSGCDSPLHF.

The rearrangement uses TRBV9 and TRBJ2-7, with D possibly TRBD1 on 6 matching bases. Trimming removed 4 bases from V and 6 bases from J, with 8 bases in between. CDR3 size: 11 residues. Germline V CDR1 and CDR2: SGDLS, YYNGEE. CDR3 amino acids: CASSPGVEQYF. DNA of the CDR3: TGTGCCAGCAGCCCAGGGGTCGAGCAGTACTTC.

The V gene is TRBV6-6, the J gene TRBJ1-2; D is undetermined. Germline values: CDR1 MNHNY, CDR2 SVGAGI (reference sequence). The V gene lost 2 bases and the J gene lost 2 bases, with 9 bases spanning the gap. CDR3 length equals 14 residues. In DNA, the CDR3 is TGTGCCAGCAGTTACCCGGGAGGCAACTATGGCTACACCTTC. Translation gives CASSYPGGNYGYTF.

The rearrangement joins TRBV5-1 to TRBJ2-2; TRBD1 matches 9 bases. V shed 1 base, J shed 8 bases, and the junction held 12 bases outside the gene matches. The CDR3 extends over 17 amino acids. CDR1 is SGHRS, CDR2 YFSETQ, per germline. CDR3 nucleotides: TGCGCCAGCAGCTTGCTAACAGGGGGCCTTACCGTAGGGGAGCTGTTTTTT. This codes for CASSLLTGGLTVGELFF.